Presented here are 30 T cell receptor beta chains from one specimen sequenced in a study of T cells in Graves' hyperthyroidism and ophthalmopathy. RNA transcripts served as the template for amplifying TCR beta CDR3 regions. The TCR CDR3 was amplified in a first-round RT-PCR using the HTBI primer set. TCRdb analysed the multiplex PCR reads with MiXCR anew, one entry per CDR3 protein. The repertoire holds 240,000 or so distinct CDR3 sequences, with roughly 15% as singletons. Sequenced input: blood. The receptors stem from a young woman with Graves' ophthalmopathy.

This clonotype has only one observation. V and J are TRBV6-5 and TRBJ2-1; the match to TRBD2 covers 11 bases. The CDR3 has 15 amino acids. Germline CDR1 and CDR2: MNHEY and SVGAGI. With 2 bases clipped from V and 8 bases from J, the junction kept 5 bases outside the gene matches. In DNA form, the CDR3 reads TGTGCCAGCAGTTACGAGGCTAGCGGGAGGTATGAGCAGTTCTTC. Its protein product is CASSYEASGRYEQFF.

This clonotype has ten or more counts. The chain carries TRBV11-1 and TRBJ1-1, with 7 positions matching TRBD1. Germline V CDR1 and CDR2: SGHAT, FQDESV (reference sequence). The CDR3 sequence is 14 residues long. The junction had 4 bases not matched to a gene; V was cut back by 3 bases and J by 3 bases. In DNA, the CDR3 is TGTGCCAGCAGCTTTCACGGACAGGACACTGAAGCTTTCTTT. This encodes CASSFHGQDTEAFF.

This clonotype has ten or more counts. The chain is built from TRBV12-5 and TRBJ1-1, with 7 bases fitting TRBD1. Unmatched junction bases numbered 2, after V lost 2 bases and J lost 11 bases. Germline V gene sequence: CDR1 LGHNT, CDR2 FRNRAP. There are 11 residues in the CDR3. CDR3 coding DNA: TGTGCTAGTGGTTTGACAGGGGATGCTTTCTTT. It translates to CASGLTGDAFF. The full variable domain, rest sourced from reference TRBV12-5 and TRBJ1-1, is DARVTQTPRHKVTEMGQEVTMRCQPILGHNTVFWYRQTMMQGLELLAYFRNRAPLDDSGMPKDRFSAEMPDATLATLKIQPSEPRDSAVYFCASGLTGDAFFGQGTRLTVV.

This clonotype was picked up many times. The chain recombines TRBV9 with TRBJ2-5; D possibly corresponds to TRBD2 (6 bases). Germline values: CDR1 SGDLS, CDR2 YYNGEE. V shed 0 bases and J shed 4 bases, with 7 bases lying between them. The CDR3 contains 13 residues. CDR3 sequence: CASSVGSGETQYF. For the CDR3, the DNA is TGTGCCAGCAGCGTAGGTAGCGGAGAGACCCAGTACTTC.

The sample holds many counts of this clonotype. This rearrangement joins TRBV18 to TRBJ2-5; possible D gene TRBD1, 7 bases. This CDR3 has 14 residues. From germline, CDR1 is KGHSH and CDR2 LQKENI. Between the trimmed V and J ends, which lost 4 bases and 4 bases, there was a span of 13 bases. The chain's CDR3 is CASSHPGGRETQYF. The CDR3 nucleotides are TGTGCCAGCTCACATCCAGGGGGGAGAGAGACCCAGTACTTC.

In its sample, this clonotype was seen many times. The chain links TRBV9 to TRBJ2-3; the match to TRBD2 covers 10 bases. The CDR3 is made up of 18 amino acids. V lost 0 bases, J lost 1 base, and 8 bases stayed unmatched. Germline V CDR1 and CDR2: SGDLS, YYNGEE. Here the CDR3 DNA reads TGTGCCAGCAGCGTAGTGAGCGGGGGGGCTCACGGCACAGATACGCAGTATTTT. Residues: CASSVVSGGAHGTDTQYF.

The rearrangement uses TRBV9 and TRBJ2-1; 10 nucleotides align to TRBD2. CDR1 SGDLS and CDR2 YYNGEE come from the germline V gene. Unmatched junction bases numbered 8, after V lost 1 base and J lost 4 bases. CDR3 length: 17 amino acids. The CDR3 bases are TGTGCCAGCAGCGTATCCCCTGGACTAGCGGAGTACAATGAGCAGTTCTTC. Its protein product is CASSVSPGLAEYNEQFF.

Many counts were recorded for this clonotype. The CDR3 region is CASSPIWGQGGETQYF. The CDR3, as DNA: TGTGCCAGCAGCCCAATTTGGGGTCAGGGTGGGGAGACCCAGTACTTC. The chain uses TRBV12-3 or TRBV12-4 and TRBJ2-5; a weak D match, TRBD1 (5 bases). The CDR3 consists of 16 residues. The V and J ends lost 6 bases and 5 bases respectively, with 22 bases between them.

CDR3 sequence (DNA): TGTGCCAGCTCACCCGCCGGGACAGGGGTAACCGGGGAGCTGTTTTTT. Amino acid sequence: CASSPAGTGVTGELFF. The gene calls are TRBV18 and TRBJ2-2; 10 bases align to TRBD1. With V trimmed by 3 bases and J by 5 bases, 6 bases remained unmatched. CDR1 KGHSH and CDR2 LQKENI come from the germline V gene. CDR3 length: 16 amino acids. The full variable domain, completed using reference TRBV18 and TRBJ2-2, is NAGVMQNPRHLVRRRGQEARLRCSPMKGHSHVYWYRQLPEEGLKFMVYLQKENIIDESGMPKERFSAEFPKEGPSILRIQQVVRGDSAAYFCASSPAGTGVTGELFFGEGSRLTVL.

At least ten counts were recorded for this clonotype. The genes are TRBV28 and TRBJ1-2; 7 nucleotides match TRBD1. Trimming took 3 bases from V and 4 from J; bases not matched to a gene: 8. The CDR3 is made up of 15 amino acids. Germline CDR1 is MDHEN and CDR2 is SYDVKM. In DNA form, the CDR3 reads TGTGCCAGCAGTTTCGTACAGGGGTCGATCTATGGCTACACCTTC. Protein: CASSFVQGSIYGYTF.

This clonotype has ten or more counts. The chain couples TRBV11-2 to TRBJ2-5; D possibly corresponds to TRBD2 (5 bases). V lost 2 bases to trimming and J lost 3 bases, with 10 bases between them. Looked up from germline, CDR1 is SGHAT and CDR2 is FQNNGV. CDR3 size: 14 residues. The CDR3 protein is CASSLRDGKETQYF. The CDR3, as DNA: TGTGCCAGCAGCTTACGTGACGGGAAAGAGACCCAGTACTTC.

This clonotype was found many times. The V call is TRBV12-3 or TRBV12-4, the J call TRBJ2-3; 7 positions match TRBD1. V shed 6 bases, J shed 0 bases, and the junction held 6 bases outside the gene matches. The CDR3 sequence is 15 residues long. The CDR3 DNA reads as TGTGCCAGCAGCCGGACAGGCGCTAGCACAGATACGCAGTATTTT. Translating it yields CASSRTGASTDTQYF.

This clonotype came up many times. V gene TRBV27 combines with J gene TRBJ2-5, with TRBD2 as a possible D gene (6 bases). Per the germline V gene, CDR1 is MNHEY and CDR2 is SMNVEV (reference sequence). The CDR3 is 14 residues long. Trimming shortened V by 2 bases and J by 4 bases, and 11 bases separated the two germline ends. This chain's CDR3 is CASSLGGVGETQYF. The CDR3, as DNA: TGTGCCAGCAGTTTAGGCGGGGTCGGAGAGACCCAGTACTTC.

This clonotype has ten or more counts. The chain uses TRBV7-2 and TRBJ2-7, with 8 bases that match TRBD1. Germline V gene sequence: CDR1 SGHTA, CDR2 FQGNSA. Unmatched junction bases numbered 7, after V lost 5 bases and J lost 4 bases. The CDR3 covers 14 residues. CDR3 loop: CASSQTRTGYEQYF. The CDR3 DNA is TGTGCCAGCAGCCAGACACGGACAGGGTACGAGCAGTACTTC.

The CDR3 spells CAISDIRQGRDQPQHF. The CDR3 DNA follows: TGTGCCATCAGTGATATTCGACAGGGGAGGGATCAGCCCCAGCATTTT. The chain couples TRBV10-3 to TRBJ1-5; 8 nucleotides match TRBD1. J gave up 5 bases and V 3 bases, and 9 bases lay outside the gene matches. The CDR3 runs to 16 residues. The germline V gene has CDR1 ENHRY and CDR2 SYGVKD.

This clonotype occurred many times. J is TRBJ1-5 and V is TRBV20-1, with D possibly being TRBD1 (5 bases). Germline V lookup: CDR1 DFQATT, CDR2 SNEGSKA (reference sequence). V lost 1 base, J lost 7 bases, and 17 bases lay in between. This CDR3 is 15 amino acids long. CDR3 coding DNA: TGCAGTGCTAGAGTGAACGGGGAGGGGAGGCAGCCCCAGCATTTT. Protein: CSARVNGEGRQPQHF.

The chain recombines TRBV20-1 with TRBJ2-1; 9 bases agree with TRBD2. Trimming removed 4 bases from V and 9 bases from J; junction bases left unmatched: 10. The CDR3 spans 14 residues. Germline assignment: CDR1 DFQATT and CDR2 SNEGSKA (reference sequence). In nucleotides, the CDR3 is TGCAGTGCTATTCCGGCTAGCGGGGAAGGTGAGCAGTTCTTC. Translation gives CSAIPASGEGEQFF.

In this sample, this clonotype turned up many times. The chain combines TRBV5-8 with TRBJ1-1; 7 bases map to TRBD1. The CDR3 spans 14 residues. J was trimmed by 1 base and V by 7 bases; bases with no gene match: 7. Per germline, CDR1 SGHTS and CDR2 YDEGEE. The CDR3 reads CASSHDRANTEAFF. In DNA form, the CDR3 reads TGTGCCAGCTCACACGACAGGGCGAACACTGAAGCTTTCTTT.

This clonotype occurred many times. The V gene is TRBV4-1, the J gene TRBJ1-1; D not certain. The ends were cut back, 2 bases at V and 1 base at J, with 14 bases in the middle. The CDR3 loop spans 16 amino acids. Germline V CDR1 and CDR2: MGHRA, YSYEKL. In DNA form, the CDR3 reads TGCGCCAGCAGCCAACCATCCGGGAGGAGGAACACTGAAGCTTTCTTT. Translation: CASSQPSGRRNTEAFF.

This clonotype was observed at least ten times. CDR3 nucleotides: TGTGCCAGCAGTCGGACTACCCGAACCTACAATGAGCAGTTCTTC. Its protein is CASSRTTRTYNEQFF. The chain combines TRBV3-1 with TRBJ2-1; D is perhaps TRBD2 (6 bases). Trimming stripped 6 bases from V and 2 bases from J, with 14 bases between. The CDR3 has 15 amino acids. Germline V gene data show CDR1 as LGHDT and CDR2 as YNNKEL (reference sequence).

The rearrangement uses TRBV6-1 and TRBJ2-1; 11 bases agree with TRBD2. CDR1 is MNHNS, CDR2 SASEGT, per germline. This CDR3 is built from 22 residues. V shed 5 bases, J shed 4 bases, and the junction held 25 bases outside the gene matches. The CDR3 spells CASSPFWVNLWRLAGPYNEQFF. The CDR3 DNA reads TGTGCCAGCAGTCCTTTCTGGGTGAACTTGTGGAGACTAGCGGGACCGTACAATGAGCAGTTCTTC.

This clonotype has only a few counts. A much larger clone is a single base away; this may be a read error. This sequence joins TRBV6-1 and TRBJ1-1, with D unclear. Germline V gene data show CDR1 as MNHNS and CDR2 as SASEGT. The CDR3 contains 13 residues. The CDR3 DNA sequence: TGTGCCAGCAGTCCCCACTTGAGGACTGAAGCTTCCTTT. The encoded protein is CASSPHLRTEASF.

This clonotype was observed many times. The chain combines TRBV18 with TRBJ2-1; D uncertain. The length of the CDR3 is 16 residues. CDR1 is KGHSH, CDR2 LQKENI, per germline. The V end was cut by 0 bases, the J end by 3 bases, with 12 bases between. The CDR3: CASSPPSSRLYNEQFF. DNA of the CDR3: TGTGCCAGCTCACCACCGTCCAGCCGTCTCTACAATGAGCAGTTCTTC.

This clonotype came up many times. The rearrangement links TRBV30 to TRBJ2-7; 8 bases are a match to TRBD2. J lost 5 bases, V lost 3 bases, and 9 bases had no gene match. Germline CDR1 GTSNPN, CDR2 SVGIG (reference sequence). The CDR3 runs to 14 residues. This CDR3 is CAWSGLARLHEQYF. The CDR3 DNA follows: TGTGCCTGGAGCGGACTAGCTCGGTTACACGAGCAGTACTTC.

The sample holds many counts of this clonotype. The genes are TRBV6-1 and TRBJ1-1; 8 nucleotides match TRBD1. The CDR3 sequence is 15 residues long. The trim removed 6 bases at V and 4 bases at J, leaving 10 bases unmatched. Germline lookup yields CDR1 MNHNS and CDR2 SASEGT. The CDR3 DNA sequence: TGTGCCAGCAGGACAGGGGAGCAGAGAGTCACTGAAGCTTTCTTT. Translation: CASRTGEQRVTEAFF.

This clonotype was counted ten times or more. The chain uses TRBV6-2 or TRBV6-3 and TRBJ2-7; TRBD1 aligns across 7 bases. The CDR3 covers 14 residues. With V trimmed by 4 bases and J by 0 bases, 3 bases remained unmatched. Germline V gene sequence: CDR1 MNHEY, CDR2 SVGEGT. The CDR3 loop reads CASSFGTDSYEQYF. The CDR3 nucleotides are TGTGCCAGCAGTTTCGGGACAGACTCCTACGAGCAGTACTTC.

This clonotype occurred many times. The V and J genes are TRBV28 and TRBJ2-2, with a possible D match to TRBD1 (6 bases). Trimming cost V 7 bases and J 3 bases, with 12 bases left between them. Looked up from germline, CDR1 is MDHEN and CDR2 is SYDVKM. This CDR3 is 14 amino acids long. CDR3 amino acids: CASTTQGHTGELFF. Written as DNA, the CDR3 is TGTGCCAGCACAACGCAGGGGCACACCGGGGAGCTGTTTTTT.

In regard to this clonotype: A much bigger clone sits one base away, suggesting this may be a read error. The DNA for the CDR3 is TGTGCCTGCAGTGGTCGCGGGGGGAGCACAGATACGCAGTATTTT. Translating gives CACSGRGGSTDTQYF. The chain combines TRBV6-2 or TRBV6-3 with TRBJ2-3; the match to TRBD2 covers 8 bases. This CDR3 is 15 amino acids long. CDR1 MNHEY and CDR2 SVGEGT come from the germline V gene.

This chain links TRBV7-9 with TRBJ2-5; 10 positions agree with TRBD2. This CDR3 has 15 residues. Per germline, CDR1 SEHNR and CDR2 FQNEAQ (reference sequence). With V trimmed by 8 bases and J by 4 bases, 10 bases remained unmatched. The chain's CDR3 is CASAKLLAGRETQYF. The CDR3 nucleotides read TGTGCCAGCGCAAAATTACTAGCGGGACGAGAGACCCAGTACTTC.

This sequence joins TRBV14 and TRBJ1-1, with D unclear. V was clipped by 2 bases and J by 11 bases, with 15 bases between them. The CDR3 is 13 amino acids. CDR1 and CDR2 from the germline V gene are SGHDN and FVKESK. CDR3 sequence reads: CASSQMTFPEAFF. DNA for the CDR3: TGTGCCAGCAGCCAAATGACGTTCCCAGAGGCTTTCTTT.